A single sample gave rise to the 32 T cell receptor beta chains below, sequenced in a study of control samples from healthy donors and cancer patients. TCRdb's copy holds only in-frame clones and misses some; the assay was immunoSEQ multiplex PCR. The sample has just under 80,000 clones, 80% to 90% seen once. Sequencing was carried out using PBMCs. These TCRs come from a woman between 55 and 75 years old with head and neck cancer.

This clone came up once. Written as DNA, the CDR3 is TGCGCCAGCAGCTTGACCGGGACTCAAAAGGAGCAGTACTTC. Amino acid sequence: CASSLTGTQKEQYF. The chain combines TRBV5-1 with TRBJ2-7; tentatively, D is TRBD2 (6 bases). CDR1 and CDR2 from the germline V gene are SGHRS and YFSETQ. V was cut by 1 base and J by 7 bases, with 15 bases left in between. CDR3 length: 14 residues.

The J gene is TRBJ2-1, the V gene TRBV12-2; the table's D call, TRBD2, has no DNA check behind it. TRBV12-2 is a pseudogene locus. This CDR3 has 15 amino acids. DNA for the CDR3: TGTGCAAGTCGCCCCCCGAGGGAGCCCCACAATGAGCAGTTCTTC. Its protein is CASRPPREPHNEQFF.

The chain recombines TRBV5-5 with TRBJ2-2; TRBD1 matches at 10 bases. Germline trimming cut 4 bases from V and 2 bases from J; bases unmatched to any gene: 5. This CDR3 is 16 amino acids long. Germline CDR1 reads SGHKS; CDR2 reads YYEKEE (reference sequence). Written as DNA, the CDR3 is TGTGCCAGCAGCGCGAGACAGGGGGCTAACACCGGGGAGCTGTTTTTT. Translated: CASSARQGANTGELFF.

The CDR3 protein is CASSQGTGKTDTQYF. As DNA, the CDR3 is TGCGCCAGCAGCCAAGGGACAGGGAAAACAGATACGCAGTATTTT. The gene calls are TRBV4-3 and TRBJ2-3, with TRBD1 matching 8 bases. There are 15 residues in the CDR3. V lost 1 base, J lost 3 bases, and 3 bases stayed unmatched. Germline V CDR1 and CDR2: LGHNA, YSLEER.

V is TRBV11-3 and J is TRBJ2-6, with no clear D. The V and J ends lost 3 bases and 4 bases respectively, with 1 base between them. CDR3 length: 12 amino acids. Germline CDR1 SGHNT, CDR2 YENEEA. CDR3 in DNA: TGTGCCAGCAGCTTCGGGGCCAACGTCCTGACTTTC. This encodes CASSFGANVLTF.

This sequence joins TRBV7-9 and TRBJ1-1; perhaps TRBD1 as D (6 bases). Germline V gene lookup returns CDR1 SEHNR and CDR2 FQNEAQ (reference sequence). The CDR3 has 16 amino acids. Trimming shortened V by 5 bases and J by 5 bases, and 21 bases separated the two germline ends. The CDR3 DNA follows: TGTGCCAGCAGCGAAAGGGACATCTCCACGCGTACTGAAGCTTTCTTT. This sequence encodes CASSERDISTRTEAFF.

In DNA form, the CDR3 reads TGCAGTGCTAGTAGTGGTTTTGGGGGTAATTCACCCCTCCACTTT. Its protein product is CSASSGFGGNSPLHF. This chain links TRBV20-1 with TRBJ1-6; D is perhaps TRBD1 (5 bases). This CDR3 spans 15 amino acids. Trimming took off 3 bases at V and 6 bases at J, with 15 bases between the two ends. CDR1 is DFQATT and CDR2 is SNEGSKA in the germline V gene (reference sequence).

This clone was counted once. The chain employs TRBV28 and TRBJ1-2; a weak D match, TRBD1 (5 bases). This CDR3 comprises 15 residues. CDR1 and CDR2 (germline): MDHEN, SYDVKM. The V end lost 2 bases, the J end lost 4 bases, and 14 bases lay between the germline ends. In nucleotides, the CDR3 is TGTGCCAGCAGTTTAAGGTCGGGGGGAATCTATGGCTACACCTTC. This encodes CASSLRSGGIYGYTF.

The chain is built from TRBV19 and TRBJ2-5, with 8 bases identical to TRBD2. CDR1 and CDR2 from the germline V gene are LNHDA and SQIVND (reference sequence). With V trimmed by 3 bases and J by 5 bases, 11 bases remained unmatched. The CDR3 is 16 residues long. The CDR3 sequence: CASSIGGAGVFETQYF. The CDR3 region has the DNA TGTGCCAGTAGTATTGGTGGAGCGGGAGTTTTCGAGACCCAGTACTTC. The full variable domain, in which reference TRBV19 and TRBJ2-5 provide the parts outside the CDR3, is DGGITQSPKYLFRKEGQNVTLSCEQNLNHDAMYWYRQDPGQGLRLIYYSQIVNDFQKGDIAEGYSVSREKKESFPLTVTSAQKNPTAFYLCASSIGGAGVFETQYFGPGTRLLVL.

The rearrangement joins TRBV27 to TRBJ1-6; D gene unclear. Trimming stripped 6 bases from V and 4 bases from J, with 13 bases between. The CDR3 totals 15 residues. The germline V gene encodes CDR1 MNHEY and CDR2 SMNVEV (reference sequence). CDR3 coding DNA: TGTGCCAGCAGGCAGGTTCGAGATTATAATTCACCCCTCCACTTT. As protein: CASRQVRDYNSPLHF.

This chain uses TRBV19 with TRBJ2-3; possibly TRBD2 for D (5 bases). CDR1 and CDR2 from the germline V gene are LNHDA and SQIVND (reference sequence). V was shortened by 5 bases and J by 6 bases, with 18 bases between the two germline ends. The CDR3 runs to 15 residues. Here the CDR3 reads CASSSIRTRSDTQYF. The CDR3 DNA reads as TGTGCCAGTAGTTCAATCCGCACTAGATCTGATACGCAGTATTTT. Combining the CDR3 with reference TRBV19 and TRBJ2-3 gives the whole variable domain DGGITQSPKYLFRKEGQNVTLSCEQNLNHDAMYWYRQDPGQGLRLIYYSQIVNDFQKGDIAEGYSVSREKKESFPLTVTSAQKNPTAFYLCASSSIRTRSDTQYFGPGTRLTVL.

The chain uses TRBV19 and TRBJ2-2; TRBD1 is a possible D gene (5 bases). The V and J ends lost 5 bases and 8 bases respectively, with 15 bases between them. The CDR3 is 14 residues long. Germline-derived CDR1 and CDR2 are LNHDA and SQIVND (reference sequence). In DNA, the CDR3 is TGTGCCAGTAGTCGACAGCCCAAGACTGGGGAGCTGTTTTTT. Its translation: CASSRQPKTGELFF.

The CDR3 DNA is TGCGCCAGCAGCGGCGGCAGCCTGAGTTACGAGCAGTACTTC. It encodes CASSGGSLSYEQYF. The chain carries TRBV5-1 and TRBJ2-7; D gene ambiguous. The CDR3 covers 14 residues. V was shortened by 4 bases and J by 4 bases, with 15 bases between the two germline ends. The germline CDR1 and CDR2 sequences are SGHRS and YFSETQ.

This chain joins TRBV7-9 and TRBJ1-2, with a tentative D call TRBD1 (5 bases). CDR3 length: 13 residues. V dropped 4 bases and J dropped 2 bases, with 8 bases sitting between them. Germline V gene data show CDR1 as SEHNR and CDR2 as FQNEAQ (reference sequence). Here the CDR3 reads CASSWRDNYGYTF. DNA for the CDR3: TGTGCCAGCAGCTGGAGGGACAACTATGGCTACACCTTC.

This clone was seen a few times. The chain couples TRBV20-1 to TRBJ1-1; no clear D. Trimming removed 6 bases at V and 10 bases at J, with 15 bases between. In germline, CDR1 is DFQATT, CDR2 SNEGSKA (reference sequence). CDR3 length: 11 residues. The CDR3 nucleotides are TGCAGTGCCCCAGACATTCCCCTAGCTTTCTTT. Translated, it gives CSAPDIPLAFF.

In this sample, this clone turned up once. The chain couples TRBV21-1 to TRBJ1-6. TRBV21-1 corresponds to a pseudogene. The CDR3 has 14 residues. CDR3 DNA: TGTGCCAGCAACGGGGGGACAGAACTTTCACCCCTCCACTTT. It is translated as CASNGGTELSPLHF.

V and J are TRBV7-2 and TRBJ2-5; TRBD2 matches 11 bases. Germline trimming cut 0 bases from V and 5 bases from J; bases unmatched to any gene: 5. CDR1 and CDR2 from the germline V gene are SGHTA and FQGNSA. This CDR3 is built from 16 residues. CDR3 nucleotides: TGTGCCAGCAGCTTAGCGGTGGCTAGCGGGAGGGAGACCCAGTACTTC. Translation gives CASSLAVASGRETQYF.

The chain uses TRBV30 and TRBJ1-2; maybe TRBD1 (6 bases). With 8 bases removed from V and 8 bases from J, the gap between germline ends came to 18 bases. CDR1 is GTSNPN, CDR2 SVGIG, per germline (reference sequence). The CDR3 covers 12 residues. The DNA for the CDR3 is TGTGCCCGGATAGGGGGTAGGGACGGCTACACCTTC. Protein: CARIGGRDGYTF.

This chain joins TRBV7-9 and TRBJ2-3, with TRBD1 as a possible D gene (5 bases). This CDR3 has 14 amino acids. CDR1 SEHNR and CDR2 FQNEAQ come from the germline V gene (reference sequence). The germline V and J ends were trimmed by 5 bases and 1 base, with 10 bases remaining between them. The CDR3 protein is CASSLTTGTDTQYF. For the CDR3, the DNA is TGTGCCAGCAGCCTAACGACAGGCACAGATACGCAGTATTTT.

The CDR3 DNA reads TGTGCCAGCAGTGAAGGACGAACGAGAGGGTTAACAGATACGCAGTATTTT. Translation gives CASSEGRTRGLTDTQYF. This chain joins TRBV6-1 and TRBJ2-3; a weak D match, TRBD2 (5 bases). Per the germline V gene, CDR1 is MNHNS and CDR2 is SASEGT. V was pared by 1 base and J by 3 bases, with 17 bases between. The CDR3 spans 17 residues.

V and J are TRBV2 and TRBJ1-6; 10 bases fit TRBD1. Germline lookup yields CDR1 SNHLY and CDR2 FYNNEI. This CDR3 region has 14 residues. Germline trimming cut 7 bases from V and 12 bases from J; bases unmatched to any gene: 9. The CDR3 region is CASKKDRGPVPLHF. The CDR3 DNA follows: TGTGCCAGCAAAAAAGACAGGGGGCCGGTACCCCTCCACTTT.

The rearrangement uses TRBV18 and TRBJ1-1; D is uncertain. The CDR3 spans 13 residues. Trimming cost V 3 bases and J 0 bases, with 5 bases left between them. CDR1 is KGHSH, CDR2 LQKENI, per germline. Here the CDR3 DNA reads TGTGCCAGCTCACCGGCCGTGAACACTGAAGCTTTCTTT. Residues: CASSPAVNTEAFF.

The CDR3 DNA reads as TGTGCCAGCAGCTTAGATCAGCCAGCTCGGGCTTTCTTT. Protein sequence: CASSLDQPARAFF. This chain connects TRBV11-2 to TRBJ1-1; the D is unclear. The CDR3 is 13 amino acids. Germline values: CDR1 SGHAT, CDR2 FQNNGV. Trimming shortened V by 0 bases and J by 11 bases, and 13 bases separated the two germline ends.

The chain links TRBV19 to TRBJ1-5, with D maybe TRBD1 (5 bases). Germline V CDR1 and CDR2: LNHDA, SQIVND (reference sequence). The CDR3 consists of 13 residues. CDR3 nucleotides: TGTGGTAGCAGGGCGGGTGGCAATCAGCCCCAGCATTTT. As protein: CGSRAGGNQPQHF.

The chain combines TRBV18 with TRBJ1-5, with unresolved D. CDR3 size: 13 residues. V was pared by 2 bases and J by 2 bases, with 4 bases between. Germline V CDR1 and CDR2: KGHSH, LQKENI. The CDR3 DNA is TGTGCCAGCTCACCAGGGGGCAATCAGCCCCAGCATTTT. Amino acids: CASSPGGNQPQHF.

The V gene is TRBV19, the J gene TRBJ1-1, with 8 bases matching TRBD1. This CDR3 region has 18 residues. The germline V gene encodes CDR1 LNHDA and CDR2 SQIVND (reference sequence). Trimming cost V 6 bases and J 6 bases; bases outside gene matches: 21. For the CDR3, the DNA is TGTGCCAGTAGGGGGGTAGGCGGAGGACAGGGAGTACTTGCTGAAGCTTTCTTT. Translating it yields CASRGVGGGQGVLAEAFF.

J is TRBJ1-3 and V is TRBV29-1, with TRBD1 matching over 8 bases. CDR1 is SQVTM, CDR2 ANQGSEA, per germline. The V segment lost 0 bases and the J segment 0 bases; nucleotides outside the gene matches: 4. The CDR3 consists of 16 residues. The CDR3 here is CSVEEGTGLSGNTIYF. For the CDR3, the DNA is TGCAGCGTTGAAGAAGGGACAGGCCTCTCTGGAAACACCATATATTTT.

The chain is built from TRBV2 and TRBJ2-1; D is uncertain. Germline V gene lookup returns CDR1 SNHLY and CDR2 FYNNEI. This CDR3 has 15 residues. V was clipped by 7 bases and J by 5 bases, with 18 bases between them. The CDR3 sequence is CASKLELGRNNEQFF. The CDR3 region has the DNA TGTGCCAGCAAATTAGAACTTGGACGGAACAATGAGCAGTTCTTC.

This sequence joins TRBV9 and TRBJ2-5, with TRBD2 identical over 7 bases. This CDR3 is built from 17 residues. Germline V gene lookup returns CDR1 SGDLS and CDR2 YYNGEE. J was trimmed by 2 bases and V by 4 bases; bases with no gene match: 14. The DNA for the CDR3 is TGTGCCAGCAGCCACCCTGGGGGGGAGGGCACTCAAGAGACCCAGTACTTC. Its translation is CASSHPGGEGTQETQYF.

The CDR3 coding sequence is TGTGCCTGGAGTGTTTTGGCAGGGGCTCAGCCCCAGCATTTT. Translated, it gives CAWSVLAGAQPQHF. This chain joins TRBV30 and TRBJ1-5, with D maybe TRBD1 (6 bases). This CDR3 has 14 residues. Looked up from germline, CDR1 is GTSNPN and CDR2 is SVGIG (reference sequence). Trimming removed 0 bases from V and 6 bases from J, with 12 bases in between. Using reference TRBV30 and TRBJ1-5 for the parts outside the CDR3, the full variable domain is SQTIHQWPATLVQPVGSPLSLECTVEGTSNPNLYWYRQAAGRGLQLLFYSVGIGQISSEVPQNLSASRPQDRQFILSSKKLLLSDSGFYLCAWSVLAGAQPQHFGDGTRLSIL.

The J gene is TRBJ2-5, the V gene TRBV5-4, with D unclear. This CDR3 spans 14 amino acids. CDR1 is SGHNT, CDR2 YYREEE, per germline (reference sequence). Trimming pared 0 bases from V and 2 bases from J, leaving 8 bases between. The CDR3 DNA reads TGTGCCAGCAGCTTGGAGTCAGGACAAGAGACCCAGTACTTC. It specifies CASSLESGQETQYF.

The chain recombines TRBV3-1 (or the pseudogene TRBV3-2) with TRBJ1-5; no firm D call. Germline V gene data show CDR1 as LGHDT and CDR2 as YNNKEL (reference sequence). The V end lost 0 bases, the J end lost 0 bases, and 6 bases lay between the germline ends. The length of the CDR3 is 15 residues. The CDR3 DNA reads as TGTGCCAGCAGCCAAGATTTGGCTAGCAATCAGCCCCAGCATTTT. Its protein is CASSQDLASNQPQHF.